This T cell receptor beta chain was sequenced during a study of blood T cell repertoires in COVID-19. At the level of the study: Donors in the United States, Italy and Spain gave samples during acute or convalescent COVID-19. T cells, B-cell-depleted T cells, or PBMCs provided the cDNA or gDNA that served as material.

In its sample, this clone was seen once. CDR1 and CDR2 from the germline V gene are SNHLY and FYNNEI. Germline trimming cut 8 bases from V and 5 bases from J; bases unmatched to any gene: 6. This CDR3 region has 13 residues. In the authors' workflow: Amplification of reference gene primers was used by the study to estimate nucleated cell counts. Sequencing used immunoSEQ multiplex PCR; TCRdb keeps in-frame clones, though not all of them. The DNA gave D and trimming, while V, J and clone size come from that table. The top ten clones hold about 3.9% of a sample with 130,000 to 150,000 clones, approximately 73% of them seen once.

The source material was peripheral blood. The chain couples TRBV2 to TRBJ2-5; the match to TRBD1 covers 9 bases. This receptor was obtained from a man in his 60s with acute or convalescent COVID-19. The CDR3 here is CASQGQGRETQYF. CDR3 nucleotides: TGTGCCAGCCAGGGACAGGGCCGGGAGACCCAGTACTTC.